This T cell receptor (beta chain) was retrieved from a study of OX40 agonist ivuxolimab in advanced cancers. The CDR3 extends over 18 amino acids. Germline V gene lookup returns CDR1 MDHEN and CDR2 SYDVKM. With 2 bases clipped from V and 7 bases from J, the junction kept 10 bases outside the gene matches. TCRdb keeps only in-frame clones here, not all; method: immunoSEQ multiplex PCR. The profile shows about 15,000 clones, about 60% of them singletons. This sequence joins TRBV28 and TRBJ1-6, with 11 bases fitting TRBD1. The receptor was isolated from an adult with an advanced solid tumor such as melanoma, head and neck, liver or kidney cancer. The source material was CD4+ or CD8+ T cells sorted from blood, sampled in a trial of the OX40 agonist ivuxolimab. The CDR3 here is CASSLRRGTGGGNSPLHF. DNA of the CDR3: TGTGCCAGCAGTTTACGGAGAGGGACAGGGGGAGGAAATTCACCCCTCCACTTT.